This is a list of T cell receptor beta chains from one sample in a study of cytomegalovirus exposure and HLA in healthy donors. Clones were sequenced by immunoSEQ multiplex PCR, and TCRdb holds only the in-frame ones, with some missing. The table shows about 210,000 clones, with approximately 77% occurring only once. Input material: PBMCs. Receptors were obtained from a man aged 40-49 years in good health and CMV-seropositive. The CDR3 runs from the conserved cysteine through the conserved F or W. D genes are given only for firm matches. Some rows mark clone size as missing; the rest say once, few, many or name a class of expanded clone.

>TRBJ2-3|once|TRBV10-3|TRBD2
CAISESRTSGSFADTQYF
TGTGCCATCAGTGAGTCGAGGACTAGCGGGAGTTTCGCAGATACGCAGTATTTT
>TRBJ1-5|.|TRBV29-1|.
CSVEEGARQPQHF
TGCAGCGTTGAAGAGGGGGCTCGTCAGCCCCAGCATTTT
>TRBJ1-1|.|TRBV6-5|.
CASSFGTREAFF
TGTGCCAGCAGTTTCGGGACACGTGAAGCTTTCTTT
>TRBJ2-7|.|TRBV6-6|TRBD2
CASRISGRNSYEQYF
TGCGCCAGCAGAATAAGCGGGAGGAACTCCTACGAGCAGTACTTC
>TRBJ1-1|once|TRBV28|.
CASSTPATGWAFF
TGTGCCAGCAGTACCCCGGCGACGGGTTGGGCTTTCTTT
>TRBJ1-5|.|TRBV6-1|TRBD1
CASSGGTGLYQPQHF
TGTGCCAGCAGTGGAGGGACAGGCCTATATCAGCCCCAGCATTTT
>TRBJ2-5|.|TRBV5-6|.
CASSLVGLGQETQYF
TGTGCCAGCAGCTTGGTTGGTCTAGGACAAGAGACCCAGTACTTC
>TRBJ2-2|.|TRBV11-2|.
CASSFFGTTYTGELFF
TGTGCCAGCAGCTTTTTCGGGACAACCTACACCGGGGAGCTGTTTTTT
>TRBJ1-2|.|TRBV7-9|.
CASSFPGRGYTF
TGTGCCAGCAGCTTCCCCGGGAGGGGCTACACCTTC
>TRBJ1-2|.|TRBV6-6|.
CASSPGVNYGYTF
TGTGCCAGCAGCCCAGGGGTAAACTATGGCTACACCTTC
>TRBJ2-5|.|TRBV5-1|.
CASSSKKETQYF
TGCGCCAGCAGCTCAAAAAAAGAGACCCAGTACTTC
>TRBJ2-5|once|TRBV5-1|.
CASSPGRSQETQYF
TGCGCCAGCAGCCCAGGTCGGTCCCAAGAGACCCAGTACTTC
>TRBJ2-7|.|TRBV28|TRBD1
CASTPDRVGHEQYF
TGTGCCAGCACCCCCGACAGGGTAGGCCACGAGCAGTACTTC
>TRBJ1-1|.|TRBV10-3|.
CAISRGGEAFF
TGTGCCATCAGCCGGGGAGGCGAAGCTTTCTTT
>TRBJ1-4|.|TRBV7-2|.
CASSLARVVGLATNEKLFF
TGTGCCAGCAGCTTAGCGAGGGTAGTCGGGCTGGCAACTAATGAAAAACTGTTTTTT
>TRBJ2-7|.|TRBV19|.
CASSIVGQGPYEQYF
TGTGCCAGTAGTATAGTGGGGCAGGGCCCATACGAGCAGTACTTC
>TRBJ2-1|.|TRBV5-1|TRBD2
CASSYRLAGYNEQFF
TGCGCCAGCAGCTACCGACTAGCGGGGTACAATGAGCAGTTCTTC
>TRBJ1-1|.|TRBV9|.
CASSAGHMNTEAFF
TGTGCCAGCAGCGCGGGACATATGAACACTGAAGCTTTCTTT
>TRBJ1-5|.|TRBV21-1|.
CASTPQRGLQGWQPQHF
TGTGCCAGCACCCCTCAGAGGGGGCTACAGGGTTGGCAGCCCCAGCATTTT
>TRBJ2-1|once|TRBV5-1|.
CASSSNREPYNEQFF
TGCGCCAGCAGCAGCAACAGGGAGCCCTACAATGAGCAGTTCTTC
>TRBJ2-3|few|TRBV18|.
CASSPRQVRGTDTQYF
TGTGCCAGCTCACCACGACAGGTCCGAGGCACAGATACGCAGTATTTT
>TRBJ2-7|.|TRBV7-6|.
CASSLVGSPGGDEQYF
TGTGCCAGCAGCTTAGTTGGATCACCGGGGGGCGACGAGCAGTACTTC
>TRBJ2-7|.|TRBV4-1|.
CASSQEGYEQYF
TGCGCCAGCAGCCAGGAGGGTTACGAGCAGTACTTC
>TRBJ2-2|.|TRBV5-1|.
CASSLGRAGTGELFF
TGCGCCAGCAGCTTGGGCAGGGCTGGCACCGGGGAGCTGTTTTTT
>TRBJ2-1|.|TRBV5-1|.
CASSLAESGGYNEQFF
TGCGCCAGCAGCTTGGCAGAGAGCGGTGGGTACAATGAGCAGTTCTTC
>TRBJ2-2|.|TRBV18|TRBD2
CASSRLAATGELFF
TGTGCCAGCTCACGGCTAGCGGCCACCGGGGAGCTGTTTTTT
>TRBJ2-5|.|TRBV16|.
CASSQSAVGTQYF
TGTGCCAGCAGCCAATCGGCGGTAGGGACCCAGTACTTC
>TRBJ1-6|.|TRBV28|.
CASSSSPRGGSYNSPLHF
TGTGCCAGCAGTTCGTCCCCAAGGGGGGGCTCCTATAATTCACCCCTCCACTTT
>TRBJ1-1|.|TRBV28|.
CASREQDSRAFF
TGTGCCAGCAGGGAGCAGGACAGTCGAGCTTTCTTT
>TRBJ1-4|few|TRBV29-1|.
CSVRQGEKLFF
TGCAGCGTCCGTCAGGGGGAAAAACTGTTTTTT
>TRBJ1-5|.|TRBV7-2|TRBD1
CASSPDRAGQPQHF
TGTGCCAGCAGCCCTGACAGGGCAGGGCAGCCCCAGCATTTT
>TRBJ2-2|few|TRBV2|TRBD1
CASSGQGAGGELFF
TGTGCCAGCAGTGGACAGGGGGCGGGCGGGGAGCTGTTTTTT
>TRBJ1-5|.|TRBV19|.
CASSTGQRFNQPQHF
TGTGCCAGTAGTACCGGACAGCGCTTCAATCAGCCCCAGCATTTT
>TRBJ2-3|.|TRBV2|.
CASRVFRADTQYF
TGTGCCAGCAGGGTGTTCAGGGCAGATACGCAGTATTTT
>TRBJ2-7|.|TRBV5-6|TRBD2
CASSPPSGSYEQYF
TGTGCCAGCAGCCCGCCTAGCGGCTCCTACGAGCAGTACTTC
>TRBJ2-3|.|TRBV5-6|TRBD2
CASSSSGGPVF
TGTGCCAGCAGCTCCAGCGGGGGGCCGGTTTTT
>TRBJ1-6|.|TRBV10-3|TRBD1
CAISGDRVGNSPLHF
TGTGCCATCAGTGGGGACAGGGTGGGGAATTCACCCCTCCACTTT
>TRBJ2-3|few|TRBV6-5|TRBD1
CASSYSGTGGTDTQYF
TGTGCCAGCAGTTACTCCGGGACAGGGGGCACAGATACGCAGTATTTT
>TRBJ2-1|.|TRBV7-6|TRBD2
CASSTGTRDEQFF
TGTGCCAGCAGCACCGGGACTAGGGATGAGCAGTTCTTC
>TRBJ2-7|.|TRBV28|TRBD1
CASSLRGLQYEQYF
TGTGCCAGCAGTTTGAGGGGGCTTCAGTACGAGCAGTACTTC
>TRBJ2-2|.|TRBV5-1|TRBD2
CASSLTSGPLRGELFF
TGCGCCAGCAGCCTTACTAGCGGGCCCCTAAGAGGGGAGCTGTTTTTT
>TRBJ2-1|.|TRBV10-1|.
CASQGDREGYNEQFF
TGCGCCAGCCAGGGGGATCGGGAGGGCTACAATGAGCAGTTCTTC
>TRBJ2-1|.|TRBV30|.
CAWKSGGEHEQFF
TGTGCCTGGAAGTCGGGTGGCGAGCATGAGCAGTTCTTC
>TRBJ2-1|.|TRBV19|.
CASSGVESGRPEGYNEQFF
TGTGCCAGTAGCGGAGTAGAGTCCGGAAGACCAGAAGGCTACAATGAGCAGTTCTTC
>TRBJ1-2|.|TRBV29-1|.
CSVELGRGYTF
TGCAGCGTTGAGTTGGGCAGGGGCTACACCTTC
>TRBJ1-2|.|TRBV9|.
CASSAHELTGGYTF
TGTGCCAGCAGCGCCCACGAGCTTACCGGGGGCTACACCTTC
>TRBJ1-3|.|TRBV18|TRBD1
CASSPRLLTGGSNSGNTIYF
TGTGCCAGCTCACCACGTTTGTTAACAGGGGGCTCTAACTCTGGAAACACCATATATTTT
>TRBJ2-2|.|TRBV6-1|TRBD1
CASRRTGGTGELFF
TGTGCCAGCAGGAGGACAGGGGGGACCGGGGAGCTGTTTTTT
>TRBJ2-1|once|TRBV19|TRBD2
CASSPVAGRNYNEQFF
TGTGCCAGTAGTCCGGTAGCGGGACGAAATTACAATGAGCAGTTCTTC
>TRBJ2-6|.|TRBV6-1|.
CASSGLGQPSGANVLTF
TGTGCCAGCAGTGGGCTGGGACAACCCTCTGGGGCCAACGTCCTGACTTTC
>TRBJ2-5|.|TRBV6-5|TRBD1
CASSYETGRETQYF
TGTGCCAGCAGTTACGAGACAGGGCGAGAGACCCAGTACTTC
>TRBJ2-3|few|TRBV28|.
CASSSGSAQYF
TGTGCCAGCAGTTCCGGGAGTGCGCAGTATTTT
>TRBJ2-3|.|TRBV4-1|.
CASSQGGGGVWGLQYF
TGCGCCAGCAGCCAAGGTGGAGGTGGGGTCTGGGGTTTGCAGTATTTT
>TRBJ1-5|.|TRBV4-1|TRBD1
CASSQDPGGPGGNQPQHF
TGCGCCAGCAGCCAAGATCCAGGGGGCCCTGGGGGCAATCAGCCCCAGCATTTT
>TRBJ2-2|.|TRBV6-1|TRBD1
CASRRQGAFSGELFF
TGTGCCAGCAGAAGACAGGGGGCCTTTTCCGGGGAGCTGTTTTTT
>TRBJ1-5|.|TRBV19|TRBD1
CASSTRKQGASNQPQHF
TGTGCCAGTAGTACCCGCAAACAGGGGGCAAGCAATCAGCCCCAGCATTTT
>TRBJ1-2|.|TRBV19|.
CASRHTTNYGYTF
TGTGCCAGTAGGCACACCACTAACTATGGCTACACCTTC
>TRBJ2-5|once|TRBV18|TRBD2
CASSPTGASGTQETQYF
TGTGCCAGCTCACCAACGGGGGCTAGCGGGACTCAAGAGACCCAGTACTTC